This TCR beta chain was captured in a study of T-cell reconstitution after alpha-beta-depleted transplantation in children. The ends lost 6 bases at V and 1 base at J; junction bases unmatched: 9. The CDR3 consists of 16 residues. Looked up from germline, CDR1 is LNHDA and CDR2 is SQIVND (reference sequence). Unique molecular identifiers were incorporated when the TCRbeta library was constructed. TCRdb reprocessed the PCR reads via MiXCR and lists one record per CDR3 protein. This sample has approximately 400,000 distinct CDR3 sequences; about 11% occur once, and the top ten carry roughly 6%. Sequenced material: PBMCs from the stem cell graft donor, taken from the stem cell graft. The sequence was collected from a human donor who donated a stem cell graft to a child with acute myeloid leukemia. The chain joins TRBV19 to TRBJ2-5, with TRBD1 matching 9 bases. This CDR3 is CASSDWTGDFQETQYF. In DNA, the CDR3 is TGTGCCAGTAGCGATTGGACAGGGGATTTCCAAGAGACCCAGTACTTC.